This T cell receptor beta chain stems from a study of T cells in Graves' hyperthyroidism and ophthalmopathy. Findings and caveats of the study: A model of 13 V-J pairs discriminated ophthalmopathy from stable hyperthyroidism.

V lost 4 bases to trimming and J lost 3 bases; unmatched junction nucleotides: 2. In germline, CDR1 is SGHTA, CDR2 FQGNSA. The CDR3 runs to 14 residues. There were TCR beta CDR3 regions amplified from RNA transcripts. A first-round RT-PCR of the TCR CDR3 used the HTBI primer set. MiXCR, applied by TCRdb to the multiplex PCR reads, yields one record per CDR3 protein. This table has about 360,000 distinct CDR3 sequences, 13% appearing once. In this sample, this clonotype turned up a few times. Its cognate antigen is unknown. A roughly 10 ml volume of fresh peripheral blood provided the PBMCs. The rearrangement joins TRBV7-2 to TRBJ1-4, with 7 bases lining up with TRBD1. Sequenced material: blood. The sequence was collected from a woman between 18 and 30 years old with Graves' hyperthyroidism. In DNA, the CDR3 is TGTGCCAGCAGCTCACAGGGGTCTAATGAAAAACTGTTTTTT. Its translation is CASSSQGSNEKLFF.